This TCR beta chain was recorded in a study of OX40 agonist ivuxolimab in advanced cancers. Turning to the study itself: Of the patients, three showed partial responses, one with hepatocellular carcinoma and two with cutaneous melanoma.

The germline V gene encodes CDR1 SGHAT and CDR2 FQNNGV. Trimming removed 4 bases at V and 4 bases at J, with 12 bases between. The CDR3 runs 14 residues. The data were produced by immunoSEQ multiplex PCR, yet TCRdb's version contains in-frame clones alone and is incomplete. The sample includes 65,000 to 85,000 clones, around nine tenths seen only once; the top ten take over 2%. The sequence was collected from an adult with an advanced solid tumor such as melanoma, head and neck, liver or kidney cancer. Specimen: CD4+ or CD8+ T cells sorted from blood, collected in a trial of the OX40 agonist ivuxolimab. The chain joins TRBV11-2 to TRBJ2-3, with unresolved D. The CDR3 DNA follows: TGTGCCAGCAGCTCCCTGATAATAGCAGATACGCAGTATTTT. Its translation: CASSSLIIADTQYF. Supplemented by reference TRBV11-2 and TRBJ2-3, the full variable domain reads EAGVAQSPRYKIIEKRQSVAFWCNPISGHATLYWYQQILGQGPKLLIQFQNNGVVDDSQLPKDRFSAERLKGVDSTLKIQPAKLEDSAVYLCASSSLIIADTQYFGPGTRLTVL.